One sample yielded the 23 T cell receptor beta chains listed below, sequenced in a study of blood T cell repertoires in COVID-19. Libraries were prepared by immunoSEQ multiplex PCR; TCRdb keeps only in-frame clonotypes and omits some of them. The data show around 300,000 clones, with just under 90% seen just once and 5.5% to 8% held by the top ten. The sequenced sample was peripheral blood. Receptor source: a woman aged 45-65 years with COVID-19, enrolled during active disease.

J is TRBJ2-7 and V is TRBV10-1, with TRBD1 as a possible D gene (6 bases). From germline, CDR1 is WNHNN and CDR2 SYGVQD (reference sequence). V was clipped by 5 bases and J by 5 bases, with 13 bases between them. CDR3 length: 13 residues. CDR3 loop: CASSLLQGNEQYF. Written as DNA, the CDR3 is TGCGCCAGCAGTCTATTACAGGGAAACGAGCAGTACTTC.

This chain joins TRBV6-1 and TRBJ2-7; the match to TRBD2 covers 8 bases. V lost 2 bases, J lost 7 bases, and 10 bases stayed unmatched. The CDR3 sequence is 15 residues long. Germline CDR1 is MNHNS and CDR2 is SASEGT. The CDR3 protein is CASSEWEAGGSEQYF. In DNA form, the CDR3 reads TGTGCCAGCAGTGAATGGGAGGCGGGAGGTTCAGAGCAGTACTTC.

This clone was detected once. The rearrangement joins TRBV19 to TRBJ1-1; D ambiguous. CDR1 and CDR2 from the germline V gene are LNHDA and SQIVND (reference sequence). CDR3 length: 15 amino acids. Trimming stripped 7 bases from V and 4 bases from J, with 19 bases between. CDR3 region: CASKSPLRGSTEAFF. The CDR3 nucleotides read TGTGCCAGTAAATCACCACTCAGAGGAAGCACTGAAGCTTTCTTT.

The chain combines TRBV5-1 with TRBJ2-7; 13 bases are shared with TRBD2. The CDR3 runs to 17 residues. V lost 3 bases and J lost 2; bases outside the gene matches: 8. CDR1 and CDR2 (germline): SGHRS, YFSETQ. The CDR3 spells CASSSRTSGSSTYEQYF. The DNA for the CDR3 is TGCGCCAGCAGCTCAAGGACTAGCGGGAGCTCTACCTACGAGCAGTACTTC.

The chain couples TRBV7-2 to TRBJ1-2; D unresolved. Germline loops: CDR1 SGHTA, CDR2 FQGNSA. With 0 bases removed from V and 0 bases from J, the gap between germline ends came to 5 bases. This CDR3 contains 14 residues. This CDR3 is CASSLARSNYGYTF. The CDR3 DNA is TGTGCCAGCAGCTTAGCCAGATCTAACTATGGCTACACCTTC.

The CDR3 region is CASSSSGSLTDTQYF. For the CDR3, the DNA is TGTGCCAGCAGCTCCTCCGGGAGCCTCACAGATACGCAGTATTTT. V and J are TRBV6-5 and TRBJ2-3, with D maybe TRBD2 (6 bases). The germline gives CDR1 MNHEY, CDR2 SVGAGI. Trimming removed 6 bases from V and 2 bases from J, with 15 bases in between. The CDR3 length is 15 residues.

The chain combines TRBV30 with TRBJ2-5; D not certain. Trimming shortened V by 0 bases and J by 5 bases, and 22 bases separated the two germline ends. CDR1 is GTSNPN, CDR2 SVGIG, per germline (reference sequence). This CDR3 is built from 17 residues. CDR3 nucleotides: TGTGCCTGGAGTGTGTTATCCCGTTCGGCTATCGGGGAGACCCAGTACTTC. This codes for CAWSVLSRSAIGETQYF.

The V call is TRBV19, the J call TRBJ1-5; 10 bases match TRBD1. CDR3 length: 18 amino acids. V lost 3 bases, J lost 3 bases, and 11 bases stayed unmatched. Germline V CDR1 and CDR2: LNHDA, SQIVND (reference sequence). CDR3 sequence (DNA): TGTGCCAGTAGTATCGGGACAGGGGCCAATATAATCAATCAGCCCCAGCATTTT. Its protein is CASSIGTGANIINQPQHF.

In this sample, this clone turned up a few times. The V call is TRBV7-9, the J call TRBJ2-5; 10 positions match TRBD1. CDR3 length: 15 amino acids. V was clipped by 5 bases and J by 4 bases; unmatched bases: 7. Germline V CDR1 and CDR2: SEHNR, FQNEAQ (reference sequence). CDR3 sequence: CASSRDRGVVETQYF. The CDR3, as DNA: TGTGCCAGCAGCCGGGACAGGGGAGTGGTAGAGACCCAGTACTTC.

The table lists this clone with a few counts. This chain joins TRBV27 and TRBJ1-3; no firm D call. The CDR3 spans 15 residues. Germline assignment: CDR1 MNHEY and CDR2 SMNVEV (reference sequence). Between the trimmed V and J ends, which lost 3 bases and 0 bases, there was a span of 9 bases. This chain's CDR3 is CASSLDWSSGNTIYF. DNA of the CDR3: TGTGCCAGCAGTTTGGACTGGAGCTCTGGAAACACCATATATTTT.

This clone was picked up a small number of times. This chain's CDR3 is CASRLTGTGSYEQYF. The DNA of the CDR3 is TGTGCCAGCAGACTGACGGGGACTGGCTCCTACGAGCAGTACTTC. The chain links TRBV5-6 to TRBJ2-7; perhaps TRBD2 as D (6 bases). This CDR3 is built from 15 residues. Trimming cost V 5 bases and J 0 bases, with 15 bases left between them. Germline V CDR1 and CDR2: SGHDT, YYEEEE.

The gene calls are TRBV5-1 and TRBJ2-7, with 10 bases lining up with TRBD1. The CDR3 runs to 15 residues. The V segment lost 4 bases and the J segment 3 bases; nucleotides outside the gene matches: 7. Germline V gene lookup returns CDR1 SGHRS and CDR2 YFSETQ. CDR3 sequence: CASSKSGTGVYEQYF. CDR3 coding DNA: TGCGCCAGCAGCAAATCCGGGACAGGGGTCTACGAGCAGTACTTC.

In DNA, the CDR3 is TGTGCCAGCTCACCGACAGGGGACGTCAAGCATTTT. Its translation: CASSPTGDVKHF. V usage is TRBV18 and J usage is TRBJ1-5; 8 nucleotides align to TRBD1. Germline V CDR1 and CDR2: KGHSH, LQKENI. The CDR3 has 12 residues. Trimming removed 3 bases from V and 14 bases from J; junction bases left unmatched: 6.

The chain carries TRBV19 and TRBJ2-1; TRBD1 matches 9 bases. Per the germline V gene, CDR1 is LNHDA and CDR2 is SQIVND (reference sequence). Unmatched junction bases numbered 8, after V lost 6 bases and J lost 5 bases. The CDR3 has 15 residues. The DNA for the CDR3 is TGTGCCAGTAGAACCGGGACAGGGTTCGACAATGAGCAGTTCTTC. Translating it yields CASRTGTGFDNEQFF.

In this sample, this clone turned up a few times. This rearrangement joins TRBV7-8 to TRBJ2-7, with a possible D match to TRBD2 (6 bases). There are 15 residues in the CDR3. CDR1 and CDR2 (germline): SGHVS, FQNEAQ. Trimming stripped 2 bases from V and 0 bases from J, with 11 bases between. CDR3 protein: CASSLLAGSSYEQYF. As DNA, the CDR3 is TGTGCCAGCAGCTTATTGGCGGGGAGCTCCTACGAGCAGTACTTC.

The chain links TRBV6-6 to TRBJ1-5, with D possibly being TRBD1 (6 bases). The germline gives CDR1 MNHNY, CDR2 SVGAGI (reference sequence). The CDR3 sequence is 15 residues long. V gave up 2 bases and J gave up 2 bases, with 10 bases separating them. The CDR3 DNA follows: TGTGCCAGCAGTTACAATGGGGGCGGCAATCAGCCCCAGCATTTT. This codes for CASSYNGGGNQPQHF.

This chain joins TRBV18 and TRBJ1-2, with a weak D call TRBD1 (6 bases). CDR1 and CDR2 from the germline V gene are KGHSH and LQKENI. The CDR3 is 19 amino acids. Trimming took off 3 bases at V and 0 bases at J, with 23 bases between the two ends. CDR3 amino acids: CASSPLQGSIGRPNYGYTF. The CDR3 DNA is TGTGCCAGCTCACCCTTACAGGGTTCTATCGGTCGACCTAACTATGGCTACACCTTC.

The chain uses TRBV27 and TRBJ1-2; tentatively, D is TRBD1 (5 bases). Trimming pared 2 bases from V and 2 bases from J, leaving 12 bases between. The CDR3 covers 15 residues. Germline-derived CDR1 and CDR2 are MNHEY and SMNVEV (reference sequence). CDR3 nucleotide sequence: TGTGCCAGCAGTTTAAAAGGGGCTAACAACTATGGCTACACCTTC. This sequence encodes CASSLKGANNYGYTF.

This sequence joins TRBV2 and TRBJ2-1, with TRBD2 as a possible D gene (5 bases). CDR3 size: 16 residues. The V gene's germline CDR1 is SNHLY and CDR2 FYNNEI. V lost 4 bases, J lost 7 bases, and 20 bases lay in between. In DNA, the CDR3 is TGTGCCAGCAGTGTTTATAGCGCACTCGGAGAGAATGAGCAGTTCTTC. This gives the protein CASSVYSALGENEQFF. The complete variable domain, with remaining parts taken from reference TRBV2 and TRBJ2-1, reads EPEVTQTPSHQVTQMGQEVILRCVPISNHLYFYWYRQILGQKVEFLVSFYNNEISEKSEIFDDQFSVERPDGSNFTLKIRSTKLEDSAMYFCASSVYSALGENEQFFGPGTRLTVL.

The chain couples TRBV7-9 to TRBJ2-3; 10 nucleotides align to TRBD2. The CDR3 length is 16 residues. Germline V gene data show CDR1 as SEHNR and CDR2 as FQNEAQ (reference sequence). V gave up 5 bases and J gave up 6 bases; unmatched junction bases: 11. This CDR3 reads CASSAWRAGGGDTQYF. Written as DNA, the CDR3 is TGTGCCAGCAGCGCTTGGAGAGCGGGAGGGGGGGATACGCAGTATTTT.

The V call is TRBV7-6, the J call TRBJ2-1; D uncertain. This CDR3 contains 17 residues. V was clipped by 1 base and J by 0 bases, with 13 bases between them. Germline V gene data show CDR1 as SGHVS and CDR2 as FNYEAQ. Here the CDR3 reads CASSLGLRESSYNEQFF. The CDR3 region has the DNA TGTGCCAGCAGCTTAGGATTGCGCGAGAGCTCCTACAATGAGCAGTTCTTC. The variable domain in full, with the rest retrieved from reference TRBV7-6 and TRBJ2-1, is GAGVSQSPRYKVTKRGQDVALRCDPISGHVSLYWYRQALGQGPEFLTYFNYEAQQDKSGLPNDRFSAERPEGSISTLTIQRTEQRDSAMYRCASSLGLRESSYNEQFFGPGTRLTVL.

The chain is built from TRBV5-1 and TRBJ1-1; tentative D call: TRBD1 (6 bases). Deletions cut 4 bases from V and 1 base from J, with 11 bases between. CDR1 and CDR2 (germline): SGHRS, YFSETQ. The CDR3 runs 14 residues. The CDR3 coding sequence is TGCGCCAGCAGCCAAGGGGGAAGGAACACTGAAGCTTTCTTT. It encodes CASSQGGRNTEAFF.

A word on this clone: One end of the junction does not line up with germline, which may come from a read error. The chain is built from TRBV19 and TRBJ2-5; the match to TRBD2 covers 9 bases. Germline CDR1 LNHDA, CDR2 SQIVND (reference sequence). The CDR3 is 15 amino acids. The CDR3 sequence: CASSVTSGSQGTQYF. In nucleotides, the CDR3 is TGTGCCAGTAGTGTGACTAGCGGCTCCCAAGGGACCCAGTACTTC.